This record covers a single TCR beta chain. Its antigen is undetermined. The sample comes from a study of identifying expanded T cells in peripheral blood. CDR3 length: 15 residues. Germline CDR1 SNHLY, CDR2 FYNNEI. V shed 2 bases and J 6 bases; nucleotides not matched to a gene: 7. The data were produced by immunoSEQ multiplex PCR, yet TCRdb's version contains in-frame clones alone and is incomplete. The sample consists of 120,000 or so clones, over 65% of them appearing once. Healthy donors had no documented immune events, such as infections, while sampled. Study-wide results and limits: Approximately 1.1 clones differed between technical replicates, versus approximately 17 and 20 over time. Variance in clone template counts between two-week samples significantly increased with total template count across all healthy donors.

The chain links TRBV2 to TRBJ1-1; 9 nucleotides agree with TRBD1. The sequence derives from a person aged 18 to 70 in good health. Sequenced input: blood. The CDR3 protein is CASSESGTGFPEAFF. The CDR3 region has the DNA TGTGCCAGCAGTGAATCCGGGACAGGGTTCCCTGAAGCTTTCTTT.